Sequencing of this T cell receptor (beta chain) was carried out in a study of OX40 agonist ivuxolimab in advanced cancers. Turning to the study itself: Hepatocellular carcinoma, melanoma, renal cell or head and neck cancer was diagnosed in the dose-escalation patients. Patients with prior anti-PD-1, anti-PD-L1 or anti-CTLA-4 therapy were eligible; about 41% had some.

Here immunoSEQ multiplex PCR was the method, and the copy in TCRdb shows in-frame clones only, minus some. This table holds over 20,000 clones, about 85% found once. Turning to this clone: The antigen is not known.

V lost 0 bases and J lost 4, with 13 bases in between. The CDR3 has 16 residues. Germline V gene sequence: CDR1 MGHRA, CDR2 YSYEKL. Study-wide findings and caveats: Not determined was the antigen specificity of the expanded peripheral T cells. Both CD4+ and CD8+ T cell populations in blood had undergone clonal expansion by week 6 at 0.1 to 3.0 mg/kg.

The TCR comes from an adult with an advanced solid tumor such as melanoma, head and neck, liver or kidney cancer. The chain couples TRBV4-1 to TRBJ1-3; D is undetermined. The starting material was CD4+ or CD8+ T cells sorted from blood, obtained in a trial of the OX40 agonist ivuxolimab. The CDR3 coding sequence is TGCGCCAGCAGCCAAGATGTCCGAATAGGAGGAAACACCATATATTTT. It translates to CASSQDVRIGGNTIYF.